This TCR beta chain came from a study of OX40 agonist ivuxolimab in advanced cancers. Study overall: Cancers in dose escalation were hepatocellular, melanoma, renal cell and head and neck.

Produced via immunoSEQ multiplex PCR; TCRdb's table is partial and in-frame only. The profile shows 30,000 to 35,000 clones, around 85% of them singletons. CDR1 SGHTA and CDR2 FQGNSA come from the germline V gene. J lost 7 bases, V lost 5 bases, and 4 bases had no gene match. The CDR3 runs 14 residues. The rearrangement uses TRBV7-2 and TRBJ2-2, with 10 positions matching TRBD1. The source material was CD4+ or CD8+ T cells sorted from blood, sampled in a trial of the OX40 agonist ivuxolimab. The TCR sequence derives from an adult with an advanced solid tumor such as melanoma, head and neck, liver or kidney cancer. The CDR3: CASSMDRGNGELFF. DNA for the CDR3: TGTGCCAGCAGCATGGACAGGGGGAACGGGGAGCTGTTTTTT.